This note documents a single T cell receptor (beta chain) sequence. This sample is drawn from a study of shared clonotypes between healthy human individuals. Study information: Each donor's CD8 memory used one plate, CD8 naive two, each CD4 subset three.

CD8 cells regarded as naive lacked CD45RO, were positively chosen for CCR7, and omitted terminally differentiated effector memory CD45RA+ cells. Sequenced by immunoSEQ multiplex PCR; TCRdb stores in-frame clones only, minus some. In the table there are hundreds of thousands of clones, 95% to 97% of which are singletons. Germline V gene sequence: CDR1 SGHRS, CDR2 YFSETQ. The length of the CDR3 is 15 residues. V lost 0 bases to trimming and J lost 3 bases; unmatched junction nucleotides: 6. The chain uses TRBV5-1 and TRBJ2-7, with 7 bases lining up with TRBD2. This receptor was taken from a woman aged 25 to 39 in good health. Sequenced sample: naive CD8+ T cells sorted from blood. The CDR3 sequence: CASSLDTGGLYEQYF. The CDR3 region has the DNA TGCGCCAGCAGCTTGGATACGGGAGGACTCTACGAGCAGTACTTC. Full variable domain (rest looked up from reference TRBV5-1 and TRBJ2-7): KAGVTQTPRYLIKTRGQQVTLSCSPISGHRSVSWYQQTPGQGLQFLFEYFSETQRNKGNFPGRFSGRQFSNSRSEMNVSTLELGDSALYLCASSLDTGGLYEQYFGPGTRLTVT.